This TCR beta chain appears in the sequencing data of a study of blood T cells in healthy people across ages. Germline values: CDR1 DFQATT, CDR2 SNEGSKA (reference sequence). This CDR3 has 14 residues. V lost 4 bases, J lost 0 bases, and 10 bases lay in between. A second PCR of about 7 to 12 cycles used a sample-barcoded 5' primer and a J-beta primer mix. TCRdb re-analysed the 5' RACE reads in MiXCR, keeping a single row per CDR3 protein. The data show about 1.4 million distinct CDR3 sequences, approximately 59% seen once. The chain carries TRBV20-1 and TRBJ2-1, with unresolved D. This clonotype was sampled from a man aged 18 to 35 in good health. The specimen sequenced was blood. CDR3 in DNA: TGCAGTGCTAAGATAGGAAGCTCCTACAATGAGCAGTTCTTC. Its translation: CSAKIGSSYNEQFF.